This TCR beta chain was captured in a study of CD8+ T cells in alopecia areata. Points from the study as a whole: It was lesional scalp, especially alopecia totalis/universalis, that showed higher clonality than normal scalp.

Once RNA had been extracted, it was reverse transcribed into cDNA to act as the sequencing template. Using immunoSEQ multiplex PCR, the repertoire was profiled, and TCRdb retains in-frame clones only, with some absent. The sample carries 150,000 to 200,000 clones, roughly 60% recorded once. In regard to this clone: What it recognizes is unknown.

The CDR3 has 16 residues. Trimming took off 3 bases at V and 5 bases at J, with 22 bases between the two ends. Germline values: CDR1 GTSNPN, CDR2 SVGIG (reference sequence). Sequencing input: CD4+ T cells sorted from blood. V usage is TRBV30 and J usage is TRBJ1-2; possible D gene TRBD1, 5 bases. The receptor's source is a human donor in good health. CDR3 coding DNA: TGTGCCTGGAGCCGAGACCCCGGAAAGGGGACTTATGGCTACACCTTC. This codes for CAWSRDPGKGTYGYTF.